Following are 30 T cell receptor beta chains from one sample sequenced in a study of cytomegalovirus exposure and HLA in healthy donors. The PCR contained 60 Vbeta and 13 Jbeta primers. This table comes from immunoSEQ multiplex PCR, and its TCRdb copy is limited to in-frame clones, with some not included. The sample includes some 100,000 clones, 84% of them seen just once. The sample was PBMCs. The receptors stem from a woman aged 18 to 35 in good health and CMV-seronegative.

The J gene is TRBJ2-2, the V gene TRBV9; a weak D match, TRBD1 (5 bases). V was trimmed by 1 base and J by 5 bases, leaving 9 bases between them. The CDR3 is made up of 14 amino acids. Germline CDR1 SGDLS, CDR2 YYNGEE. The CDR3 loop is CASSVRAGTGELFF. DNA for the CDR3: TGTGCCAGCAGCGTAAGGGCAGGGACCGGGGAGCTGTTTTTT. Full variable domain (rest looked up from reference TRBV9 and TRBJ2-2): DSGVTQTPKHLITATGQRVTLRCSPRSGDLSVYWYQQSLDQGLQFLIQYYNGEERAKGNILERFSAQQFPDLHSELNLSSLELGDSALYFCASSVRAGTGELFFGEGSRLTVL.

This clone was recorded only once. The chain combines TRBV2 with TRBJ2-1; D gene unclear. This CDR3 has 14 residues. V lost 2 bases, J lost 7 bases, and 12 bases lay in between. Germline V gene lookup returns CDR1 SNHLY and CDR2 FYNNEI. CDR3 residues: CASSEFTPANEQFF. DNA for the CDR3: TGTGCCAGCAGTGAATTTACGCCCGCGAATGAGCAGTTCTTC.

The V gene is TRBV9, the J gene TRBJ2-2, with 10 bases identical to TRBD1. Germline-derived CDR1 and CDR2 are SGDLS and YYNGEE. The CDR3 spans 16 residues. V lost 2 bases and J lost 7; bases outside the gene matches: 8. DNA of the CDR3: TGTGCCAGCAGCGTTTCCGGGACAGGGGTGATCGGGGAGCTGTTTTTT. Translating gives CASSVSGTGVIGELFF.

This clone was counted a few times. CDR3 nucleotides: TGTGCCAGCAGTGAACTTAGAACGTCCGAGCAGTACTTC. Its translation is CASSELRTSEQYF. The chain uses TRBV2 and TRBJ2-7; no clear D. V shed 2 bases and J shed 6 bases, with 11 bases lying between them. Germline CDR1 SNHLY, CDR2 FYNNEI. The CDR3 has 13 residues. The full variable domain, its missing parts supplied by reference TRBV2 and TRBJ2-7, is EPEVTQTPSHQVTQMGQEVILRCVPISNHLYFYWYRQILGQKVEFLVSFYNNEISEKSEIFDDQFSVERPDGSNFTLKIRSTKLEDSAMYFCASSELRTSEQYFGPGTRLTVT.

This sequence joins TRBV5-4 and TRBJ1-1; D remains ambiguous. Per germline, CDR1 SGHNT and CDR2 YYREEE (reference sequence). The CDR3 covers 13 residues. V was trimmed by 0 bases and J by 4 bases, leaving 7 bases between them. The CDR3 coding sequence is TGTGCCAGCAGCTTGGGTTCGGGCACTGAAGCTTTCTTT. Encoded protein: CASSLGSGTEAFF.

This sequence joins TRBV19 and TRBJ1-2; no reliable D call. Germline V gene lookup returns CDR1 LNHDA and CDR2 SQIVND (reference sequence). V lost 4 bases and J lost 8, with 11 bases in between. This CDR3 is 12 amino acids long. The CDR3 protein is CASSRGSRGYTF. As DNA, the CDR3 is TGTGCCAGTAGTAGAGGATCGCGGGGCTACACCTTC.

The V and J genes are TRBV7-9 and TRBJ2-7; 7 nucleotides agree with TRBD1. CDR3 length equals 15 residues. V lost 1 base, J lost 3 bases, and 6 bases stayed unmatched. CDR1 and CDR2 (germline): SEHNR, FQNEAQ (reference sequence). The DNA of the CDR3 is TGTGCCAGCAGCTTAGGCGTCAGGGGGATCTACGAGCAGTACTTC. Protein product: CASSLGVRGIYEQYF.

The genes are TRBV9 and TRBJ2-2; maybe TRBD2 (5 bases). CDR3 size: 14 residues. V gave up 1 base and J gave up 6 bases, with 10 bases separating them. Germline CDR1 and CDR2: SGDLS and YYNGEE. The CDR3, as DNA: TGTGCCAGCAGCGTACGTCTGGAGGCCGGGGAGCTGTTTTTT. Translation: CASSVRLEAGELFF. Combining the CDR3 with reference TRBV9 and TRBJ2-2 gives the whole variable domain DSGVTQTPKHLITATGQRVTLRCSPRSGDLSVYWYQQSLDQGLQFLIQYYNGEERAKGNILERFSAQQFPDLHSELNLSSLELGDSALYFCASSVRLEAGELFFGEGSRLTVL.

J is TRBJ1-5 and V is TRBV28; 7 nucleotides match TRBD1. The length of the CDR3 is 16 residues. The germline gives CDR1 MDHEN, CDR2 SYDVKM. Germline trimming cut 7 bases from V and 3 bases from J; bases unmatched to any gene: 12. The CDR3 DNA sequence: TGTGCCAGCAAAACCATAGACAGGGATACCAATCAGCCCCAGCATTTT. This sequence encodes CASKTIDRDTNQPQHF.

The gene calls are TRBV6-6 and TRBJ1-2, with a weak D call TRBD1 (5 bases). Trimming cost V 7 bases and J 4 bases, with 13 bases left between them. This CDR3 has 13 amino acids. In germline, CDR1 is MNHNY, CDR2 SVGAGI (reference sequence). In DNA form, the CDR3 reads TGTGCCAGCACAGACAGAAAGCCCTATGGCTACACCTTC. Translating gives CASTDRKPYGYTF.

This chain uses TRBV7-9 with TRBJ1-2; no definite D call. This CDR3 is 15 amino acids long. With 3 bases removed from V and 4 bases from J, the gap between germline ends came to 15 bases. Germline loops: CDR1 SEHNR, CDR2 FQNEAQ (reference sequence). The CDR3 DNA is TGTGCCAGCAGCTTCGGAGACGAGCCCGGCTATGGCTACACCTTC. The encoded protein is CASSFGDEPGYGYTF.

V and J are TRBV27 and TRBJ2-7; the match to TRBD1 covers 8 bases. There are 15 residues in the CDR3. The ends lost 5 bases at V and 5 bases at J; junction bases unmatched: 11. CDR1 is MNHEY and CDR2 is SMNVEV in the germline V gene (reference sequence). The CDR3 sequence: CASSLRGTGFDEQYF. CDR3 sequence (DNA): TGTGCCAGCAGTCTCCGGGGGACAGGTTTCGACGAGCAGTACTTC.

V and J are TRBV29-1 and TRBJ1-2; 7 bases agree with TRBD1. V gave up 6 bases and J gave up 3 bases; unmatched junction bases: 1. CDR1 and CDR2 (germline): SQVTM, ANQGSEA. The CDR3 runs to 11 residues. The CDR3 DNA sequence: TGCAGCGTGGGGACAGACTATGGCTACACCTTC. Amino acid sequence: CSVGTDYGYTF.

The chain has TRBV5-6 and TRBJ1-2, with 10 bases aligning to TRBD1. Trimming cost V 3 bases and J 10 bases; bases outside gene matches: 15. Germline CDR1 SGHDT, CDR2 YYEEEE. The CDR3 sequence is 16 residues long. The CDR3 region has the DNA TGTGCCAGCAGCTCAATCCGGAGTGACAGGGGGCAGGTCTACACCTTC. Its translation: CASSSIRSDRGQVYTF.

The J gene is TRBJ1-2, the V gene TRBV2, with TRBD1 identical over 8 bases. J was trimmed by 7 bases and V by 2 bases; bases with no gene match: 9. The CDR3 runs 15 residues. Germline values: CDR1 SNHLY, CDR2 FYNNEI. DNA for the CDR3: TGTGCCAGCAGTGAATTTGGGCAGGGGGCCGGTGGCTACACCTTC. Encoded protein: CASSEFGQGAGGYTF.

The chain uses TRBV28 and TRBJ2-1; 8 nucleotides line up with TRBD1. CDR1 and CDR2 (germline): MDHEN, SYDVKM. CDR3 length: 16 amino acids. The junction had 10 bases not matched to a gene; V was cut back by 7 bases and J by 2 bases. This chain's CDR3 is CASIRLAGGAYNEQFF. The CDR3 nucleotides read TGTGCCAGCATTCGCTTGGCAGGGGGCGCCTACAATGAGCAGTTCTTC.

This chain joins TRBV6-6 and TRBJ2-3; possibly TRBD1 for D (6 bases). From germline, CDR1 is MNHNY and CDR2 SVGAGI (reference sequence). With 5 bases removed from V and 6 bases from J, the gap between germline ends came to 15 bases. The CDR3 loop spans 14 amino acids. The CDR3 region has the DNA TGTGCCAGCAGTAGCAGGGGAATCGTGGATACGCAGTATTTT. It codes for CASSSRGIVDTQYF.

The chain is built from TRBV7-2 and TRBJ1-1, with D possibly matching TRBD1 (5 bases). CDR1 SGHTA and CDR2 FQGNSA come from the germline V gene. The V end lost 1 base, the J end lost 4 bases, and 13 bases lay between the germline ends. CDR3 length: 15 residues. CDR3 DNA: TGTGCCAGCAGCTTAGTCTGGGGAGGGGCCACTGAAGCTTTCTTT. Amino acids: CASSLVWGGATEAFF.

The CDR3 sequence is CASSYRWDRYTGELFF. In DNA, the CDR3 is TGTGCCAGCAGCTACAGGTGGGACAGGTACACCGGGGAGCTGTTTTTT. This chain links TRBV7-9 with TRBJ2-2, with 8 bases that match TRBD1. Germline CDR1 is SEHNR and CDR2 is FQNEAQ (reference sequence). Trimming cost V 4 bases and J 3 bases; bases outside gene matches: 7. The CDR3 is 16 amino acids.

This clone was seen a single time. The chain links TRBV5-6 to TRBJ2-5, with TRBD1 identical over 7 bases. V gave up 4 bases and J gave up 1 base; unmatched junction bases: 13. This CDR3 region has 17 residues. Germline V gene sequence: CDR1 SGHDT, CDR2 YYEEEE. The CDR3 loop is CASSPGGGQLSQETQYF. In DNA, the CDR3 is TGTGCCAGCAGCCCGGGTGGGGGACAGCTTTCCCAAGAGACCCAGTACTTC.

The rearrangement joins TRBV18 to TRBJ2-1; TRBD2 might be the D (5 bases). Germline V gives CDR1 KGHSH, CDR2 LQKENI. The CDR3 totals 15 residues. V lost 0 bases, J lost 6 bases, and 12 bases lay in between. The CDR3 spells CASSPPELESNEQFF. In nucleotides, the CDR3 is TGTGCCAGCTCACCACCTGAACTAGAGTCCAATGAGCAGTTCTTC. The variable domain in full, completed from reference TRBV18 and TRBJ2-1, reads NAGVMQNPRHLVRRRGQEARLRCSPMKGHSHVYWYRQLPEEGLKFMVYLQKENIIDESGMPKERFSAEFPKEGPSILRIQQVVRGDSAAYFCASSPPELESNEQFFGPGTRLTVL.

The gene calls are TRBV5-1 and TRBJ2-4; 10 bases match TRBD2. This CDR3 region has 15 residues. CDR1 is SGHRS and CDR2 is YFSETQ in the germline V gene. The ends lost 0 bases at V and 9 bases at J; junction bases unmatched: 6. The CDR3 DNA reads as TGCGCCAGCAGCTTGGATGCTAGCGGGGGTCCCATTCAGTACTTC. Its translation is CASSLDASGGPIQYF. Full variable domain (missing parts from reference TRBV5-1 and TRBJ2-4): KAGVTQTPRYLIKTRGQQVTLSCSPISGHRSVSWYQQTPGQGLQFLFEYFSETQRNKGNFPGRFSGRQFSNSRSEMNVSTLELGDSALYLCASSLDASGGPIQYFGAGTRLSVL.

The chain recombines TRBV5-8 with TRBJ2-5, with 10 bases fitting TRBD2. The assigned J gene may be wrong: the sequence end matches TRBJ2-7 better. This CDR3 is built from 14 residues. Germline CDR1 and CDR2: SGHTS and YDEGEE. The CDR3 is CASFRTSGTYEQYF. CDR3 bases: TGTGCCAGCTTCCGGACTAGCGGCACCTACGAGCAGTACTTC.

Concerning this clone itself: Germline is not matched at one junction end, which may reflect a read error. The chain has TRBV7-9 and TRBJ2-3, with a possible D match to TRBD1 (6 bases). Germline CDR1 is SEHNR and CDR2 is FQNEAQ (reference sequence). The CDR3 has 14 residues. The CDR3 DNA sequence: TGTTCCAGCAGCTTGGACAGTAGGACAGATACGCAGTATTTT. Protein sequence: CSSSLDSRTDTQYF.

This chain joins TRBV10-3 and TRBJ1-6; D is perhaps TRBD1 (6 bases). V was shortened by 0 bases and J by 5 bases, with 11 bases between the two germline ends. Looked up from germline, CDR1 is ENHRY and CDR2 is SYGVKD. The length of the CDR3 is 16 residues. The CDR3 sequence: CAISESGRGDNSPLHF. Written as DNA, the CDR3 is TGTGCCATCAGTGAGTCGGGCAGGGGTGATAATTCACCCCTCCACTTT.

Of note for this clone: Other DNA sequences in this sample translate to the same CDR3. This chain joins TRBV7-9 and TRBJ1-5; 8 nucleotides agree with TRBD1. Germline V gives CDR1 SEHNR, CDR2 FQNEAQ (reference sequence). The CDR3 runs 15 residues. Losses at the gene ends were 5 bases for V and 2 bases for J; bases not matched to a gene: 5. The CDR3 reads CASSLGTGGNQPQHF. In nucleotides, the CDR3 is TGTGCCAGCAGCCTAGGGACAGGCGGCAATCAGCCCCAGCATTTT.

This chain joins TRBV9 and TRBJ1-2; D perhaps matches TRBD1 (6 bases). Germline V gene data show CDR1 as SGDLS and CDR2 as YYNGEE. V was trimmed by 3 bases and J by 4 bases, leaving 19 bases between them. The CDR3 extends over 16 amino acids. CDR3 region: CASSGDRDNSRYGYTF. The CDR3 DNA follows: TGTGCCAGCAGCGGGGACCGGGACAACAGCCGCTATGGCTACACCTTC.

The genes are TRBV5-1 and TRBJ1-6; 9 nucleotides agree with TRBD1. V shed 2 bases, J shed 6 bases, and the junction held 6 bases outside the gene matches. Germline V CDR1 and CDR2: SGHRS, YFSETQ. The CDR3 covers 16 residues. CDR3 in DNA: TGCGCCAGCAGCTTCGTCGGGACAGGGTTTAATTCACCCCTCCACTTT. This encodes CASSFVGTGFNSPLHF. The full variable domain, rest sourced from reference TRBV5-1 and TRBJ1-6, is KAGVTQTPRYLIKTRGQQVTLSCSPISGHRSVSWYQQTPGQGLQFLFEYFSETQRNKGNFPGRFSGRQFSNSRSEMNVSTLELGDSALYLCASSFVGTGFNSPLHFGNGTRLTVT.

This clone was detected only a few times. This chain uses TRBV6-4 with TRBJ2-3, with a weak D call TRBD2 (6 bases). Trimming took off 5 bases at V and 0 bases at J, with 12 bases between the two ends. The germline gives CDR1 MRHNA, CDR2 SNTAGT. CDR3 length: 15 amino acids. For the CDR3, the DNA is TGTGCCAGCAGTCTCTCCAGCGGGAGCACAGATACGCAGTATTTT. Amino acids: CASSLSSGSTDTQYF.

The chain joins TRBV7-3 to TRBJ2-2, with 10 bases lining up with TRBD2. J lost 4 bases, V lost 1 base, and 9 bases had no gene match. The CDR3 sequence is 18 residues long. Germline V CDR1 and CDR2: SGHTA, FQGTGA. The CDR3 DNA sequence: TGTGCCAGCAGCTTAATGAGCGGGGGGGCGACTGGCACCGGGGAGCTGTTTTTT. It is translated as CASSLMSGGATGTGELFF.